This T cell receptor (beta chain) was sequenced for a study of Ad26.COV2.S vaccination and SARS-CoV-2 variants. TCRdb keeps only in-frame clones here, not all; method: immunoSEQ multiplex PCR. The sample has around 300,000 clones; about 88% are singletons. A remark on this clone: No antigen is known for it.

Study-level findings and limits: The analyses of TCR breadth and depth may have understated the size of total T cell responses.

Indicated treatment: 19 received Ad26.COV2.S at low or high dose, single or two shots; about 5 received placebo; per-sample allocation not given. Day 63 after the first injection of vaccine or placebo was the sampling time. Germline assignment: CDR1 SGDLS and CDR2 YYNGEE. The V and J ends lost 4 bases and 5 bases respectively, with 12 bases between them. The CDR3 is made up of 13 amino acids. The TCR originated in a person aged 18-60 years who received the Ad26.COV2.S COVID-19 vaccine or a placebo. The chain recombines TRBV9 with TRBJ2-5, with D possibly being TRBD1 (5 bases). The starting material was peripheral blood, obtained in a trial of Ad26.COV2.S vaccine versus placebo. This CDR3 is CASSKGVPETQYF. The CDR3 bases are TGTGCCAGCAGCAAAGGGGTCCCTGAGACCCAGTACTTC.